Below are 24 T cell receptor beta chains sequenced from a single sample in a study of yellow fever vaccine responses in identical twins. Each CDR3 protein gets one entry after TCRdb re-called the RT-PCR reads with MiXCR. The sample has about 18,000 distinct CDR3 sequences, 60% to 70% seen once; the top ten hold about 7.7%. This sample comprised T cells from blood (PBMCs), unsorted or a sorted subset (not recorded which), obtained before or after yellow fever vaccination (not recorded which). The source of these receptors is a woman under 30 who received the yellow fever vaccine.

The chain combines TRBV11-1 with TRBJ1-6; D perhaps matches TRBD1 (6 bases). The CDR3 extends over 14 amino acids. Trimming removed 3 bases from V and 9 bases from J, with 12 bases in between. CDR1 and CDR2 from the germline V gene are SGHAT and FQDESV (reference sequence). The DNA for the CDR3 is TGTGCCAGCAGCTTTACAGGGATGGGTTCACCCCTCCACTTT. It yields the protein CASSFTGMGSPLHF.

The CDR3 bases are TGTGCCAGCTCACCACCAGTTAGATTGAACACTGAAGCTTTCTTT. Translated, it gives CASSPPVRLNTEAFF. J is TRBJ1-1 and V is TRBV18; D is uncertain. Germline CDR1 is KGHSH and CDR2 is LQKENI. The ends were cut back, 0 bases at V and 0 bases at J, with 8 bases in the middle. CDR3 length: 15 amino acids.

The CDR3 nucleotides are TGTGCCAGCTCACCGTCACAGGACACTATAGCTTTCTTT. It is translated as CASSPSQDTIAFF. V usage is TRBV18 and J usage is TRBJ1-1, with D maybe TRBD1 (5 bases). This CDR3 region has 13 residues. Trimming took off 3 bases at V and 10 bases at J, with 15 bases between the two ends. CDR1 and CDR2 from the germline V gene are KGHSH and LQKENI.

The sample holds a few counts of this clonotype. V gene TRBV7-6 combines with J gene TRBJ1-4; D unclear. CDR1 and CDR2 from the germline V gene are SGHVS and FNYEAQ. Trimming stripped 5 bases from V and 12 bases from J, with 19 bases between. The CDR3 covers 14 residues. The CDR3 DNA is TGTGCCAGCAGCAAGACGGACGATTTAACTCAACTGTTTTTT. Protein product: CASSKTDDLTQLFF.

The chain couples TRBV7-9 to TRBJ2-7; 7 nucleotides line up with TRBD2. Trimming removed 3 bases from V and 3 bases from J; junction bases left unmatched: 5. The CDR3 consists of 14 residues. Germline V CDR1 and CDR2: SEHNR, FQNEAQ (reference sequence). CDR3 protein: CASSFASGIYEQYF. CDR3 in DNA: TGTGCCAGCAGCTTTGCTAGCGGAATCTACGAGCAGTACTTC.

The rearrangement links TRBV23-1 to TRBJ1-2; no clear D gene. TRBV23-1 is recorded as an ORF, its role being uncertain. V lost 7 bases and J 8 bases, leaving 17 bases between the germline ends. The CDR3 has 13 residues. The CDR3 coding sequence is TGCGCCAGCACCCCAACCTCCTTCCGAGGCTACACCTTC. Its translation is CASTPTSFRGYTF.

The chain employs TRBV25-1 and TRBJ2-7; 7 bases are a match to TRBD1. Trimming cost V 5 bases and J 0 bases; bases outside gene matches: 1. Germline V gene data show CDR1 as MGHDK and CDR2 as SYGVNS. CDR3 length equals 13 residues. The CDR3 sequence: CASSRDSSYEQYV. For the CDR3, the DNA is TGTGCCAGCAGTAGGGACAGCTCCTACGAGCAGTACGTC.

This chain connects TRBV18 to TRBJ2-3, with D hard to call. The CDR3 spans 13 residues. Trimming pared 3 bases from V and 4 bases from J, leaving 8 bases between. Germline CDR1 and CDR2: KGHSH and LQKENI. The CDR3 nucleotides are TGTGCCAGCTCACCCTTAGGAGCAGATACGCAGTATTTT. Protein sequence: CASSPLGADTQYF.

The CDR3 region is CSVEEGIWGEAFF. The CDR3 region has the DNA TGCAGCGTTGAAGAGGGGATCTGGGGGGAAGCTTTCTTT. This rearrangement joins TRBV29-1 to TRBJ1-1; maybe TRBD1 (5 bases). This CDR3 contains 13 residues. From germline, CDR1 is SQVTM and CDR2 ANQGSEA. V was trimmed by 0 bases and J by 8 bases, leaving 13 bases between them. The full variable domain, in which reference TRBV29-1 and TRBJ1-1 provide the parts outside the CDR3, is SAVISQKPSRDICQRGTSLTIQCQVDSQVTMMFWYRQQPGQSLTLIATANQGSEATYESGFVIDKFPISRPNLTFSTLTVSNMSPEDSSIYLCSVEEGIWGEAFFGQGTRLTVV.

The rearrangement uses TRBV18 and TRBJ1-2; no reliable D call. Germline V gene lookup returns CDR1 KGHSH and CDR2 LQKENI. V was clipped by 6 bases and J by 3 bases, with 11 bases between them. This CDR3 spans 13 amino acids. In DNA form, the CDR3 reads TGTGCCAGCTCCCCGGCGGGAGACTATGGCTACACCTTC. Translated: CASSPAGDYGYTF.

The rearrangement joins TRBV7-7 to TRBJ1-4, with D tentatively TRBD1 (5 bases). V lost 1 base, J lost 3 bases, and 6 bases lay in between. Germline CDR1 SSHAT, CDR2 FNYEAQ (reference sequence). This CDR3 contains 14 residues. The CDR3: CASSLGGANEKLFF. The CDR3, as DNA: TGTGCCAGCAGCTTAGGGGGGGCTAATGAAAAACTGTTTTTT.

The chain recombines TRBV27 with TRBJ2-3; D gene unclear. V was clipped by 2 bases and J by 5 bases, with 20 bases between them. The CDR3 runs to 17 residues. Germline V lookup: CDR1 MNHEY, CDR2 SMNVEV (reference sequence). The CDR3 reads CASSLRAPTRVGDTQYF. The CDR3 coding sequence is TGTGCCAGCAGTTTACGGGCCCCGACAAGGGTTGGAGATACGCAGTATTTT.

V is TRBV20-1 and J is TRBJ2-7; 9 bases are a match to TRBD2. V shed 7 bases and J 4 bases; nucleotides not matched to a gene: 8. Germline CDR1 is DFQATT and CDR2 is SNEGSKA (reference sequence). The CDR3 contains 13 residues. The CDR3 nucleotides are TGCAGTGTTGGAGCGGGAGGACCGTACGAGCAGTACTTC. The encoded protein is CSVGAGGPYEQYF.

J is TRBJ2-7 and V is TRBV9; 7 positions agree with TRBD2. This CDR3 contains 14 residues. The junction had 4 bases not matched to a gene; V was cut back by 1 base and J by 3 bases. Germline-derived CDR1 and CDR2 are SGDLS and YYNGEE. The CDR3 loop is CASSVRSGNYEQYF. The DNA for the CDR3 is TGTGCCAGCAGCGTAAGGAGCGGGAACTACGAGCAGTACTTC.

The chain joins TRBV7-9 to TRBJ2-5; weak D call: TRBD1 (6 bases). The V end lost 5 bases, the J end lost 5 bases, and 12 bases lay between the germline ends. The CDR3 length is 13 residues. Germline assignment: CDR1 SEHNR and CDR2 FQNEAQ (reference sequence). CDR3 region: CASSRTGSETQYF. The CDR3 region has the DNA TGTGCCAGCAGCCGAACAGGGTCGGAGACCCAGTACTTC.

The chain employs TRBV11-2 and TRBJ2-3; D gene ambiguous. Trimming stripped 1 base from V and 5 bases from J, with 7 bases between. Germline CDR1 is SGHAT and CDR2 is FQNNGV. CDR3 length: 13 amino acids. DNA for the CDR3: TGTGCCAGCAGCTTAGCGGAAGGAGATACGCAGTATTTT. Its translation is CASSLAEGDTQYF.

The V and J genes are TRBV4-3 and TRBJ1-6, with 10 bases that match TRBD1. The CDR3 is 15 amino acids. The V gene's germline CDR1 is LGHNA and CDR2 YSLEER. V trimming: 2 bases; J trimming: 8 bases; junction bases outside the gene matches: 3. For the CDR3, the DNA is TGCGCCAGCAGCCAATCCGGGACAGGGGATTCACCCCTCCACTTT. This gives the protein CASSQSGTGDSPLHF.

This clonotype was recorded a few times. The V and J genes are TRBV5-6 and TRBJ1-2; the match to TRBD1 covers 8 bases. There are 15 residues in the CDR3. J gave up 4 bases and V 2 bases, and 7 bases lay outside the gene matches. Germline V CDR1 and CDR2: SGHDT, YYEEEE. The CDR3 is CASSFFGQGTYGYTF. CDR3 coding DNA: TGTGCCAGCAGCTTCTTTGGACAGGGTACCTATGGCTACACCTTC.

The chain employs TRBV15 and TRBJ2-1; no reliable D call. CDR3 length: 14 residues. CDR1 is LNHNV and CDR2 is YYDKDF in the germline V gene (reference sequence). With 4 bases removed from V and 0 bases from J, the gap between germline ends came to 7 bases. CDR3 sequence: CATSNPSSYNEQFF. The CDR3 nucleotides read TGTGCCACCAGCAATCCTAGCTCCTACAATGAGCAGTTCTTC.

The chain couples TRBV28 to TRBJ2-2, with D hard to call. The CDR3 consists of 13 residues. Trimming cost V 7 bases and J 7 bases, with 13 bases left between them. Germline assignment: CDR1 MDHEN and CDR2 SYDVKM. The CDR3 loop is CASNVDRVGELFF. In DNA, the CDR3 is TGTGCCAGCAATGTGGACCGGGTCGGGGAGCTGTTTTTT. Combining the CDR3 with reference TRBV28 and TRBJ2-2 gives the whole variable domain DVKVTQSSRYLVKRTGEKVFLECVQDMDHENMFWYRQDPGLGLRLIYFSYDVKMKEKGDIPEGYSVSREKKERFSLILESASTNQTSMYLCASNVDRVGELFFGEGSRLTVL.

This clonotype was counted only a few times. The genes are TRBV7-2 and TRBJ2-3; D gene ambiguous. V gave up 0 bases and J gave up 6 bases, with 10 bases separating them. The CDR3 is made up of 14 amino acids. CDR1 SGHTA and CDR2 FQGNSA come from the germline V gene. For the CDR3, the DNA is TGTGCCAGCAGCTTAGCGGAAATAAGCGATACGCAGTATTTT. The encoded protein is CASSLAEISDTQYF.

This clonotype was observed a handful of times. This rearrangement joins TRBV11-1 to TRBJ2-5; TRBD2 aligns across 13 bases. V lost 5 bases to trimming and J lost 4 bases; unmatched junction nucleotides: 1. In germline, CDR1 is SGHAT, CDR2 FQDESV (reference sequence). The CDR3 spans 14 residues. CDR3 loop: CASSRTSGGETQYF. DNA for the CDR3: TGTGCCAGCAGCAGGACTAGCGGGGGAGAGACCCAGTACTTC. The entire variable domain, with the rest obtained from reference TRBV11-1 and TRBJ2-5, is as follows: EAEVAQSPRYKITEKSQAVAFWCDPISGHATLYWYRQILGQGPELLVQFQDESVVDDSQLPKDRFSAERLKGVDSTLKIQPAELGDSAMYLCASSRTSGGETQYFGPGTRLLVL.

The V call is TRBV15, the J call TRBJ1-1; a possible D gene is TRBD1 (5 bases). The V end lost 3 bases, the J end lost 2 bases, and 10 bases lay between the germline ends. This CDR3 is built from 14 residues. Germline V gives CDR1 LNHNV, CDR2 YYDKDF (reference sequence). The CDR3 sequence: CATSRDILNTEAFF. The DNA of the CDR3 is TGTGCCACCAGCAGGGACATACTCAACACTGAAGCTTTCTTT.

The chain has TRBV11-2 and TRBJ1-3; D is ambiguous. Trimming left V 3 bases short and J 0 bases short, with 9 bases between. The CDR3 length is 15 residues. Germline V gives CDR1 SGHAT, CDR2 FQNNGV. DNA of the CDR3: TGTGCCAGCAGCTTCGATGGGCGCTCTGGAAACACCATATATTTT. Its translation: CASSFDGRSGNTIYF.